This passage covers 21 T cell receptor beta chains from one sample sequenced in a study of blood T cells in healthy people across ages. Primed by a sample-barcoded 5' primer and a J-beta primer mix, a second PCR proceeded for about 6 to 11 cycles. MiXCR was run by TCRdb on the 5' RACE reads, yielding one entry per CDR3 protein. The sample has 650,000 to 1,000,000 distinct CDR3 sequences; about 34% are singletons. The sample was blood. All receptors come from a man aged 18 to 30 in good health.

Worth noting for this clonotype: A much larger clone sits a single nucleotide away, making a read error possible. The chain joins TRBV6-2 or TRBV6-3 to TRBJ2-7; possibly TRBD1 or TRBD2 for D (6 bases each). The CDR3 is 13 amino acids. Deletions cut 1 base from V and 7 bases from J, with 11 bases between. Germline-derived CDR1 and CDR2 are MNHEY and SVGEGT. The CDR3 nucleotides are TGTGCCAGCAGTTACTTGGGGGGCGATGAGCAGTACTTC. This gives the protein CASSYLGGDEQYF.

CDR3 in amino acids: CASSPPGQGYGNTIYF. The CDR3 bases are TGTGCCAGCAGTCCCCCGGGACAGGGCTATGGAAACACCATATATTTT. V is TRBV28 and J is TRBJ1-3, with 9 nucleotides matching TRBD1. V lost 5 bases, J lost 3 bases, and 8 bases stayed unmatched. From germline, CDR1 is MDHEN and CDR2 SYDVKM. This CDR3 contains 16 residues.

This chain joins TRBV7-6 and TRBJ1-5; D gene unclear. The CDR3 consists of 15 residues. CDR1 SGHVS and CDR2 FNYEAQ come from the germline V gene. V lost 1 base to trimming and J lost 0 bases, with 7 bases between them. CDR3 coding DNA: TGTGCCAGCAGCTTAGAGGCCGATAGCAATCAGCCCCAGCATTTT. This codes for CASSLEADSNQPQHF.

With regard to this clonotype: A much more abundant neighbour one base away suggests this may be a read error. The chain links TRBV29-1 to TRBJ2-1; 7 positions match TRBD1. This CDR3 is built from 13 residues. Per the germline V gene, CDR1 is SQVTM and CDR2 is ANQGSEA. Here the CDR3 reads CSVDVTGRNEQVF. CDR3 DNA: TGCAGCGTTGACGTGACAGGGCGGAATGAGCAGGTCTTC.

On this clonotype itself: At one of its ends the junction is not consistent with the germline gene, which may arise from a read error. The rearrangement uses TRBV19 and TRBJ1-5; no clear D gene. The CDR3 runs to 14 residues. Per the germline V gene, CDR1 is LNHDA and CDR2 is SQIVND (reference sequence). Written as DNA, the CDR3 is TGTGCCAGTAGCGCCGGGGATAGCAATCAGCTCCAGCATTTT. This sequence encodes CASSAGDSNQLQHF.

CDR3 sequence reads: CASSAPGRGKQFF. The DNA for the CDR3 is TGTGCCAGCAGCGCCCCGGGGCGGGGGAAGCAGTTCTTC. V gene TRBV9 combines with J gene TRBJ2-1, with 7 positions matching TRBD2. The CDR3 is made up of 13 amino acids. With 3 bases clipped from V and 11 bases from J, the junction kept 8 bases outside the gene matches. The germline V gene encodes CDR1 SGDLS and CDR2 YYNGEE.

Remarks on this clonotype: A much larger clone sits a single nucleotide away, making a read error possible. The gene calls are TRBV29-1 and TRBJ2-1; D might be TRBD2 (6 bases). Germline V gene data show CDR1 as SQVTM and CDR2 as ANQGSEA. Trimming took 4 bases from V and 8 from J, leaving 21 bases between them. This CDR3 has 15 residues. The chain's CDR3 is CSVVRGAGPYDEQFF. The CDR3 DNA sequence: TGCAGCGTTGTACGTGGTGCGGGGCCATACGATGAGCAGTTCTTC.

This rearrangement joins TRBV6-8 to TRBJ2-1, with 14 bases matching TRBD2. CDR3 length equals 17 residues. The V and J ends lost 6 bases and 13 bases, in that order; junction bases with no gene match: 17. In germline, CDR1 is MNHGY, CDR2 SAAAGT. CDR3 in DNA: TGTGCCAGCAGGATACCTCAGGGACTAGCGGGGGAAGAGACCCAGTTCTTC. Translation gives CASRIPQGLAGEETQFF.

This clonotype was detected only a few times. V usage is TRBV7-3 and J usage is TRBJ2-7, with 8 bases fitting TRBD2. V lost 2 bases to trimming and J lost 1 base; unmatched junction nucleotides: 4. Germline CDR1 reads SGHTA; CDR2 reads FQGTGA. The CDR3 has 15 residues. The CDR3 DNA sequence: TGTGCCAGCAGCTTAGAGCGGGGGCAGTCCTACGAGCAGTACTTC. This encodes CASSLERGQSYEQYF.

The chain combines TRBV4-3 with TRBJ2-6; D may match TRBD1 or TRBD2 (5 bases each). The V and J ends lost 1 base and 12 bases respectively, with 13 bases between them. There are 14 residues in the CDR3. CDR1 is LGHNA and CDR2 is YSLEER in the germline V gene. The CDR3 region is CASSQGLGPLVLTF. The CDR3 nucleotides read TGCGCCAGCAGCCAAGGACTGGGACCCCTCGTCCTGACTTTC.

The CDR3 protein is CASSLNAHQPQHF. The CDR3 DNA follows: TGTGCCAGCAGTTTGAACGCCCACCAGCCCCAGCATTTT. The chain has TRBV12-3 or TRBV12-4 and TRBJ1-5; D is unresolved. This CDR3 is 13 amino acids long. Trimming took 3 bases from V and 7 from J, leaving 10 bases between them.

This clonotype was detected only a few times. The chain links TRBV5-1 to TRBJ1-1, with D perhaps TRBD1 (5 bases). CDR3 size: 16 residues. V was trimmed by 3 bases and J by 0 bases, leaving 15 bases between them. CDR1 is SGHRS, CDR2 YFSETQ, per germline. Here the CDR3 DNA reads TGCGCCAGCAGCTCGGACCCCGGGACGGTGAACACTGAAGCTTTCTTT. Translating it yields CASSSDPGTVNTEAFF.

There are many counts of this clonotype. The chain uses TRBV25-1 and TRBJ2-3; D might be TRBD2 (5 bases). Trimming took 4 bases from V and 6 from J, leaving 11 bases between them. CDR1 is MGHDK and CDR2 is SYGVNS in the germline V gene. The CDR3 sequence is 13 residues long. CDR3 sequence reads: CASSVGGPDTQYF. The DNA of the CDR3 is TGTGCCAGCAGTGTTGGCGGGCCGGATACGCAGTATTTT.

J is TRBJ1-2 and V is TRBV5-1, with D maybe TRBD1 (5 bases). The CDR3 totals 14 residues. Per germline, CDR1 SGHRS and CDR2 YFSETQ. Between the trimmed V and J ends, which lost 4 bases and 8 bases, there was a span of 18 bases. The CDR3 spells CASSVAWDDRGYTF. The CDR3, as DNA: TGCGCCAGCAGCGTGGCTTGGGACGACCGGGGCTACACCTTC.

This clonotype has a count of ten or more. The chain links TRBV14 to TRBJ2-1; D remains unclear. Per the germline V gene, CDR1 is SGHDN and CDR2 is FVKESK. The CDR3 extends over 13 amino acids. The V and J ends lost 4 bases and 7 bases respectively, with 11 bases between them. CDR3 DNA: TGTGCCAGCAGCCCCCGTCGGTGGAATGAGCAGTTCTTC. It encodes CASSPRRWNEQFF.

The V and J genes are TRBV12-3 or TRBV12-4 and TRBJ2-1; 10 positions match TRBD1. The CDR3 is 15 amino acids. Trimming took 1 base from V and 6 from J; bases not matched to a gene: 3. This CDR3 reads CASSLGQGAFNEQFF. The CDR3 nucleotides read TGTGCCAGCAGTTTAGGACAGGGGGCATTCAATGAGCAGTTCTTC.

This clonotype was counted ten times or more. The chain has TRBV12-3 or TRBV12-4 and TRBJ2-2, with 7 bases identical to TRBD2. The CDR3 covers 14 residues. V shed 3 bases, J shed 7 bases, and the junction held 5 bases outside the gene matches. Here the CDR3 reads CASSLGGAHGELFF. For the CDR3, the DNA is TGTGCCAGCAGTTTGGGAGGGGCGCACGGGGAGCTGTTTTTT.

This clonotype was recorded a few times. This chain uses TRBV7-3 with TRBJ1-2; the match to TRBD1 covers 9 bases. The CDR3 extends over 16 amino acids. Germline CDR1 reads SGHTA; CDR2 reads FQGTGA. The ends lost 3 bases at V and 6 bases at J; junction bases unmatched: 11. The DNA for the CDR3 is TGTGCCAGCAGCTTTACCCCGGGACAGGGCAGGGATGGCTACACCTTC. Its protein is CASSFTPGQGRDGYTF.

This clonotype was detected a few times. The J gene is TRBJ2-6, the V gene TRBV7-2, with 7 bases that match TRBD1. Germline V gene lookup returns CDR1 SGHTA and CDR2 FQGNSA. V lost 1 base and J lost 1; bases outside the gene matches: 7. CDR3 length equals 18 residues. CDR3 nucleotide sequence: TGTGCCAGCAGCTTAGAAGGGACAGTGCTTTCTGGGGCCAACGTCCTGACTTTC. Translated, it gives CASSLEGTVLSGANVLTF.

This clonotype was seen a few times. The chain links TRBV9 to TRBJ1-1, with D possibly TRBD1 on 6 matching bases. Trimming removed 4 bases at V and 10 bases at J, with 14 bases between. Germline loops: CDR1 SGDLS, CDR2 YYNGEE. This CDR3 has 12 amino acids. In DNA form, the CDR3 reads TGTGCCAGCAGCTCCCGGACAGCAGGAGCTTTCTTT. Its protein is CASSSRTAGAFF.

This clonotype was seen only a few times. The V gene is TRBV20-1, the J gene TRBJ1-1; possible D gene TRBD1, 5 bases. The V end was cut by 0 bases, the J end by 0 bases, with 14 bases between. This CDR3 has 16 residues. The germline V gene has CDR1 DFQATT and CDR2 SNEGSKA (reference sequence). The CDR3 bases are TGCAGTGCTAGAGAGGGCCTCGGGGGGTTGAACACTGAAGCTTTCTTT. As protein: CSAREGLGGLNTEAFF.